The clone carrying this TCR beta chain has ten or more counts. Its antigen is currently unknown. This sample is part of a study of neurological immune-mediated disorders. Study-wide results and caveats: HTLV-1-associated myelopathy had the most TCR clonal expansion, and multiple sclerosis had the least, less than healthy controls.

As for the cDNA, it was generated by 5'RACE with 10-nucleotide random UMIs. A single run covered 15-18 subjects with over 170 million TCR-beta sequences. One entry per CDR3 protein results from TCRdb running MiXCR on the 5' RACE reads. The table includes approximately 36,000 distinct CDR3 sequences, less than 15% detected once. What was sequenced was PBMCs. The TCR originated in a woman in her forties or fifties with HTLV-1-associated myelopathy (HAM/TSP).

CDR3 region: CSARDPGNDYEQYF. The DNA for the CDR3 is TGCAGTGCTAGAGATCCCGGTAATGATTACGAGCAGTACTTC. J is TRBJ2-7 and V is TRBV20-1; no clear D. The V end lost 0 bases, the J end lost 4 bases, and 13 bases lay between the germline ends. The germline V gene has CDR1 DFQATT and CDR2 SNEGSKA (reference sequence). The CDR3 has 14 residues.